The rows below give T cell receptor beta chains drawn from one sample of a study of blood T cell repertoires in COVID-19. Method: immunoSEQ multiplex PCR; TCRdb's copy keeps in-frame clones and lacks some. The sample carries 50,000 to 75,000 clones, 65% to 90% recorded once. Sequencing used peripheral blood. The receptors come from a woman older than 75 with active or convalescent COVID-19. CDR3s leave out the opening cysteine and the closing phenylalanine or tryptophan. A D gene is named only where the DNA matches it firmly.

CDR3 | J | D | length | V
ASSQIQGGDYGYT | TRBJ1-2 | NA | 13 | TRBV3-1/TRBV3-2
ASSYEFSDEQY | TRBJ2-7 | NA | 11 | TRBV6-2/TRBV6-3
ASSLRPRGRSPLH | TRBJ1-6 | TRBD1 | 13 | TRBV28
ASSEFLQGGTGELF | TRBJ2-2 | NA | 14 | TRBV25-1
ASSSFSGYT | TRBJ1-2 | NA | 9 | TRBV7-9
ASSLEQNYGYT | TRBJ1-2 | NA | 11 | TRBV5-1
ASSLTPRIVAGQETQY | TRBJ2-5 | TRBD2 | 16 | TRBV6-2/TRBV6-3
ATSDLGSGQDSNQPQH | TRBJ1-5 | NA | 16 | TRBV24-1
ASSDLRGTNEKLF | TRBJ1-4 | NA | 13 | TRBV6-1
ASSQEGGGGDTQY | TRBJ2-3 | NA | 13 | TRBV3-1/TRBV3-2
ATSRDWLAQY | TRBJ2-3 | NA | 10 | TRBV15
ASSLGDRWEKLF | TRBJ1-4 | TRBD1 | 12 | TRBV5-1
ASTPRTDQSEQY | TRBJ2-7 | NA | 12 | TRBV6-5
ASSTGTGGTEAF | TRBJ1-1 | TRBD1 | 12 | TRBV6-5
ATSVSASGGLTDTQY | TRBJ2-3 | TRBD2 | 15 | TRBV24-1
ASSQAQGAYEQY | TRBJ2-7 | NA | 12 | TRBV6-5
ASSLETAATSYNEQF | TRBJ2-1 | NA | 15 | TRBV7-9
ASSPGRGIRDSPLH | TRBJ1-6 | NA | 14 | TRBV23-1
ASSLATGSNYGYT | TRBJ1-2 | NA | 13 | TRBV5-4
ASSLTQGFSGNTIY | TRBJ1-3 | NA | 14 | TRBV28
ASSLTGNTEAF | TRBJ1-1 | NA | 11 | TRBV27
ASNTLNDYNEKLF | TRBJ1-4 | NA | 13 | TRBV28
ASSQGPNEKLF | TRBJ1-4 | NA | 11 | TRBV14
ASSLTGSGEQY | TRBJ2-7 | TRBD1 | 11 | TRBV10-1
ASSIPAGTNNYGYT | TRBJ1-2 | NA | 14 | TRBV19
ASSLAGVQETQY | TRBJ2-5 | NA | 12 | TRBV5-4